Listed below are T cell receptor beta chains from one sample, sequenced in a study of blood T cell repertoires in COVID-19. Here immunoSEQ multiplex PCR was the method, and the copy in TCRdb shows in-frame clones only, minus some. The sample lists some 360,000 clones, approximately 89% seen once, with roughly 2% in the top ten. The sample taken for sequencing was peripheral blood. Receptors originate from a woman aged 55-70 years with COVID-19, enrolled during active disease. The CDR3 runs from the conserved cysteine through the conserved F or W. D genes are given only for firm matches. A clone size is listed for some rows: how often the clone was seen (once, few, many), or a class if it is expanded.

j_call: TRBJ2-3; v_call: TRBV11-3; clone_size: .; d_call: TRBD2; cdr3_nt: TGTGCCAGCAGCCCTGGCGGGGGGCATTCCACAGATACGCAGTATTTT; cdr3_aa: CASSPGGGHSTDTQYF
j_call: TRBJ1-1; v_call: TRBV25-1; clone_size: once; d_call: .; cdr3_nt: TGTGCCAGCAGTGAATATCGGGGCACTGAAGCTTTCTTT; cdr3_aa: CASSEYRGTEAFF
j_call: TRBJ1-2; v_call: TRBV24-1; clone_size: .; d_call: TRBD1; cdr3_nt: TGTGCCACCAGTGAGCCGGGACAGAGCCTCTATGGCTACACCTTC; cdr3_aa: CATSEPGQSLYGYTF
j_call: TRBJ1-5; v_call: TRBV3-1/TRBV3-2; clone_size: .; d_call: .; cdr3_nt: TGTGCCAGCAGCCAAGACTCCGAGAATCAGCCCCAGCATTTT; cdr3_aa: CASSQDSENQPQHF
j_call: TRBJ1-1; v_call: TRBV7-8; clone_size: .; d_call: .; cdr3_nt: TGTGCCAGCAGCATAGAACAGGGTTGGTCTGAAGCTTTCTTT; cdr3_aa: CASSIEQGWSEAFF
j_call: TRBJ1-3; v_call: TRBV3-1/TRBV3-2; clone_size: .; d_call: .; cdr3_nt: TGTGCCAGCAGCCCCGCGGGGAACTCTGGAAACACCATATATTTT; cdr3_aa: CASSPAGNSGNTIYF
j_call: TRBJ2-3; v_call: TRBV4-2; clone_size: .; d_call: TRBD2; cdr3_nt: TGTGCCAGCAGCCAGGCTACTAGCGGACCTACCACAGATACGCAGTATTTT; cdr3_aa: CASSQATSGPTTDTQYF
j_call: TRBJ1-1; v_call: TRBV10-3; clone_size: .; d_call: .; cdr3_nt: TGTGCCATCAGTGAGTCAGATAGGCTTGGAGGAAAGGAAGCTTTCTTT; cdr3_aa: CAISESDRLGGKEAFF
j_call: TRBJ1-2; v_call: TRBV10-2; clone_size: .; d_call: TRBD1; cdr3_nt: TGCGCCAGCAGTAGACAGGGACATGGCTACACCTTC; cdr3_aa: CASSRQGHGYTF
j_call: TRBJ1-1; v_call: TRBV7-9; clone_size: .; d_call: .; cdr3_nt: TGTGCCAGCAGCTTAGCGGACTCCTCAGCTTTCTTT; cdr3_aa: CASSLADSSAFF
j_call: TRBJ1-6; v_call: TRBV28; clone_size: .; d_call: .; cdr3_nt: TGTGCCAGCAGTTTCGACAGTAATTCACCCCTCCACTTT; cdr3_aa: CASSFDSNSPLHF
j_call: TRBJ1-6; v_call: TRBV9; clone_size: once; d_call: .; cdr3_nt: TGTGCCAGCAGCGCCACAGGGATTCCCGATAATTCACCCCTCCACTTT; cdr3_aa: CASSATGIPDNSPLHF
j_call: TRBJ1-2; v_call: TRBV7-2; clone_size: .; d_call: .; cdr3_nt: TGTGCCAGCAAATTACAGGCTACTAACTATGGCTACACCTTC; cdr3_aa: CASKLQATNYGYTF
j_call: TRBJ2-1; v_call: TRBV7-2; clone_size: once; d_call: .; cdr3_nt: TGTGCCAGCAGCTTAGATGGGCGGGGCCGTGTCTTC; cdr3_aa: CASSLDGRGRVF
j_call: TRBJ1-3; v_call: TRBV6-1; clone_size: .; d_call: .; cdr3_nt: TGTGCCAGCAGTGGCTGGACAGTCGCCTCTGGAAACACCATATATTTT; cdr3_aa: CASSGWTVASGNTIYF
j_call: TRBJ2-7; v_call: TRBV28; clone_size: once; d_call: TRBD2; cdr3_nt: TGTGCCAGCAGTTCTAGCGGGGCCTACGAGCAGTACTTC; cdr3_aa: CASSSSGAYEQYF
j_call: TRBJ1-5; v_call: TRBV4-1; clone_size: .; d_call: .; cdr3_nt: TGCGCCAGCAGCCAAGAGGTGACAGCACTAAACTATCAGCCCCAGCATTTT; cdr3_aa: CASSQEVTALNYQPQHF
j_call: TRBJ2-7; v_call: TRBV6-5; clone_size: .; d_call: TRBD2; cdr3_nt: TGTGCCAGCAGTTACTCTTTAGCGGGGATCTCCTACGAGCAGTACTTC; cdr3_aa: CASSYSLAGISYEQYF
j_call: TRBJ2-1; v_call: TRBV19; clone_size: once; d_call: .; cdr3_nt: TGTGCCAGTAGTACCGACAGCCGGAGATCCTACAATGAGCAGTTCTTC; cdr3_aa: CASSTDSRRSYNEQFF
j_call: TRBJ1-4; v_call: TRBV3-1/TRBV3-2; clone_size: few; d_call: TRBD1; cdr3_nt: TGTGCCAGCAGCCAACCCAGACAGGGACCTAATGAAAAACTGTTTTTT; cdr3_aa: CASSQPRQGPNEKLFF
j_call: TRBJ1-5; v_call: TRBV5-1; clone_size: .; d_call: TRBD1; cdr3_nt: TGCGCCAGCAGCTCCGGGGACAGGCCGAACCAGCCCCAGCATTTT; cdr3_aa: CASSSGDRPNQPQHF
j_call: TRBJ2-7; v_call: TRBV11-2; clone_size: .; d_call: TRBD1; cdr3_nt: TGTGCCAGCAGAAGAGCGGGACAGGGAACAGGAGAGCAGTACTTC; cdr3_aa: CASRRAGQGTGEQYF
j_call: TRBJ2-3; v_call: TRBV7-8; clone_size: .; d_call: .; cdr3_nt: TGTGCCAGCAGCCCCGCTTCAGGGGCAGATACGCAGTATTTT; cdr3_aa: CASSPASGADTQYF
j_call: TRBJ2-3; v_call: TRBV4-1; clone_size: .; d_call: TRBD2; cdr3_nt: TGCGCCAGCAGCCATTCTCCGGGACTAAATCCGTCGGCCGATACGCAGTATTTT; cdr3_aa: CASSHSPGLNPSADTQYF
j_call: TRBJ2-1; v_call: TRBV19; clone_size: .; d_call: .; cdr3_nt: TGTGCCAGTAGTATAGGGGGACTCGTTCCCTACAATGAGCAGTTCTTC; cdr3_aa: CASSIGGLVPYNEQFF
j_call: TRBJ2-7; v_call: TRBV5-4; clone_size: .; d_call: TRBD1; cdr3_nt: TGTGCCAGCAGCTTCGGGACAGGCCTATACGAGCAGTACTTC; cdr3_aa: CASSFGTGLYEQYF
j_call: TRBJ1-3; v_call: TRBV4-2; clone_size: .; d_call: .; cdr3_nt: TGTGCCAGCAGCCAAATCGCTAACTCTGGAAACACCATATATTTT; cdr3_aa: CASSQIANSGNTIYF
j_call: TRBJ1-2; v_call: TRBV18; clone_size: .; d_call: .; cdr3_nt: TGTGCCAGCTCACCACCCGGGGCATCAGGGGTAGGCTACACCTTC; cdr3_aa: CASSPPGASGVGYTF
j_call: TRBJ2-7; v_call: TRBV4-1; clone_size: .; d_call: .; cdr3_nt: TGCGCCAGCAGCCAAGGATGGCAGTCCTACGAGCAGTACTTC; cdr3_aa: CASSQGWQSYEQYF
j_call: TRBJ1-2; v_call: TRBV7-2; clone_size: .; d_call: .; cdr3_nt: TGTGCCAGCAGCCAGGTTCGGAGGGGTGCTAACTATGGCTACACCTTC; cdr3_aa: CASSQVRRGANYGYTF
j_call: TRBJ1-5; v_call: TRBV7-2; clone_size: .; d_call: .; cdr3_nt: TGTGCCAGCAGCAAACAGGGAAATCAGCCCCAGCATTTT; cdr3_aa: CASSKQGNQPQHF
j_call: TRBJ1-1; v_call: TRBV6-2/TRBV6-3; clone_size: .; d_call: .; cdr3_nt: TGTGCCAGCAGTTATTCGGGGCGGGGCACTGAAGCTTTCTTT; cdr3_aa: CASSYSGRGTEAFF
j_call: TRBJ2-1; v_call: TRBV11-2; clone_size: once; d_call: .; cdr3_nt: TGTGCCAGCAGCTTAGCCGACAGGTCCTACAATGAGCAGTTCTTC; cdr3_aa: CASSLADRSYNEQFF
j_call: TRBJ2-5; v_call: TRBV19; clone_size: .; d_call: TRBD2; cdr3_nt: TGTGCCAGTAGTAGCCAGCGGGGGTCCCAAGAGACCCAGTACTTC; cdr3_aa: CASSSQRGSQETQYF
j_call: TRBJ1-1; v_call: TRBV4-1; clone_size: few; d_call: TRBD1; cdr3_nt: TGCGCCAGCAGCCCGGGACAGGATCACGGCACTGAAGCTTTCTTT; cdr3_aa: CASSPGQDHGTEAFF
j_call: TRBJ2-4; v_call: TRBV5-5; clone_size: .; d_call: .; cdr3_nt: TGTGCCAGCAGCGCAGGGTCGGAGAAAAACATTCAGTACTTC; cdr3_aa: CASSAGSEKNIQYF
j_call: TRBJ2-2; v_call: TRBV4-2; clone_size: .; d_call: .; cdr3_nt: TGTGCCAGCAGCCCCGGTTCTTCTAGGGGGGGCCCTACCGGGGAGCTGTTTTTT; cdr3_aa: CASSPGSSRGGPTGELFF
j_call: TRBJ2-1; v_call: TRBV6-6; clone_size: .; d_call: .; cdr3_nt: TGTGCCAGCAGTTTAGGGGGTCAGATCAATGAGCAGTTCTTC; cdr3_aa: CASSLGGQINEQFF
j_call: TRBJ1-4; v_call: TRBV4-2; clone_size: .; d_call: TRBD1; cdr3_nt: TGTGCCAGCAGCCAAGTCGACAGGGGGCTGACTAATGAAAAACTGTTTTTT; cdr3_aa: CASSQVDRGLTNEKLFF
j_call: TRBJ2-7; v_call: TRBV3-1/TRBV3-2; clone_size: .; d_call: .; cdr3_nt: TGTGCCAGCAGCCAAGATTCCAGGGGTCAGTACGAGCAGTACTTC; cdr3_aa: CASSQDSRGQYEQYF
j_call: TRBJ1-2; v_call: TRBV5-1; clone_size: .; d_call: .; cdr3_nt: TGCGCCAGCAGCCCCTCCCCATCCAGGCCCACGTATGGCTACACCTTC; cdr3_aa: CASSPSPSRPTYGYTF
j_call: TRBJ1-4; v_call: TRBV7-9; clone_size: .; d_call: .; cdr3_nt: TGTGCCAGCAGCTTAGGAGTATCCTACGTCGCAACTAATGAAAAACTGTTTTTT; cdr3_aa: CASSLGVSYVATNEKLFF
j_call: TRBJ2-1; v_call: TRBV27; clone_size: .; d_call: TRBD2; cdr3_nt: TGTGCCAGCAGTGTAGCGGGGAGCTCCTACAATGAGCAGTTCTTC; cdr3_aa: CASSVAGSSYNEQFF
j_call: TRBJ2-3; v_call: TRBV28; clone_size: .; d_call: TRBD2; cdr3_nt: TGTGCCAGCACTGGAGAACGGGGGGGCCTCGGAGATACGCAGTATTTT; cdr3_aa: CASTGERGGLGDTQYF
j_call: TRBJ2-7; v_call: TRBV6-4; clone_size: .; d_call: .; cdr3_nt: TGTGCCAGCAGTGAATACTCACAGGGAGGGGAATACGAGCAGTACTTC; cdr3_aa: CASSEYSQGGEYEQYF
j_call: TRBJ2-1; v_call: TRBV10-3; clone_size: few; d_call: TRBD1; cdr3_nt: TGTGCCATCAGAGGGACAGGGAGAGGGGATGAGCAGTTCTTC; cdr3_aa: CAIRGTGRGDEQFF
j_call: TRBJ1-2; v_call: TRBV7-2; clone_size: .; d_call: .; cdr3_nt: TGTGCCAGCAGCCACCCTCAAACAGGACGCTATGGCTACACCTTC; cdr3_aa: CASSHPQTGRYGYTF
j_call: TRBJ1-2; v_call: TRBV9; clone_size: .; d_call: .; cdr3_nt: TGTGCCAGCAGCGCCAGGCTGCTTAACTATGGCTACACCTTC; cdr3_aa: CASSARLLNYGYTF
j_call: TRBJ1-1; v_call: TRBV11-2; clone_size: once; d_call: TRBD1; cdr3_nt: TGTGCCAGCAGCTCGGGGACAGGGGGAAACACTGAAGCTTTCTTT; cdr3_aa: CASSSGTGGNTEAFF
j_call: TRBJ2-3; v_call: TRBV10-3; clone_size: once; d_call: .; cdr3_nt: TGTGCCATCAGTGAGTCGGGAGGTAGCACAGATACGCAGTATTTT; cdr3_aa: CAISESGGSTDTQYF
j_call: TRBJ2-5; v_call: TRBV7-6; clone_size: .; d_call: .; cdr3_nt: TGTGCCAGCAGCTCCCCTTCCCTAGCGTCAAAGGAGACCCAGTACTTC; cdr3_aa: CASSSPSLASKETQYF
j_call: TRBJ1-4; v_call: TRBV7-8; clone_size: .; d_call: TRBD1; cdr3_nt: TGTGCCAGCAGCTCCCATGGACAGGGGGTGGAAAAACTGTTTTTT; cdr3_aa: CASSSHGQGVEKLFF
j_call: TRBJ2-1; v_call: TRBV4-1; clone_size: .; d_call: TRBD2; cdr3_nt: TGCGCCAGCAGCCAAGATCCGCAGCGGGGGATCTACAATGAGCAGTTCTTC; cdr3_aa: CASSQDPQRGIYNEQFF
j_call: TRBJ2-2; v_call: TRBV5-5; clone_size: many; d_call: .; cdr3_nt: TGTGCCAGCAGCCTCGGGGATGTCGGGGAGCTGTTTTTT; cdr3_aa: CASSLGDVGELFF
j_call: TRBJ2-7; v_call: TRBV28; clone_size: .; d_call: TRBD1; cdr3_nt: TGTGCCAGCAGTTTCGGCCCGGGACAGGGGAAATACGAGCAGTACTTC; cdr3_aa: CASSFGPGQGKYEQYF
j_call: TRBJ2-5; v_call: TRBV2; clone_size: .; d_call: .; cdr3_nt: TGTGCCAGCAGTGAAAAAGCGCGAGAGACCCAGTACTTC; cdr3_aa: CASSEKARETQYF
j_call: TRBJ2-7; v_call: TRBV5-1; clone_size: .; d_call: TRBD2; cdr3_nt: TGCGCCAGCAGCTTGGCCAGGGGACTAGCGTCCTACGAGCAGTACTTC; cdr3_aa: CASSLARGLASYEQYF